What follows describes a single T cell receptor (beta chain). No antigen is known for it. Deep-level running was used for the assay. TCRdb's table, derived via immunoSEQ multiplex PCR, lists solely in-frame clones and lacks some. The sample contains around 620,000 clones, around 95% of which appear only once. This specimen comes from a study of shared clonotypes between healthy human individuals. Study conclusions and caveats: For naive CD4 cells, approximately 5% of clonotypes were shared across a handful of donors.

Naive CD8 cells lacked CD45RO and underwent positive selection for CCR7, leaving out terminally differentiated effector memory CD45RA+ cells. The TCR comes from a woman aged 25 to 39 in good health. The sequenced sample consisted of naive CD8+ T cells sorted from blood.

CDR3 sequence reads: CASSLVAGRGNTIYF. In nucleotides, the CDR3 is TGTGCCAGCAGCTTAGTGGCAGGGCGGGGAAACACCATATATTTT. The V gene is TRBV13, the J gene TRBJ1-3; maybe TRBD1 (5 bases). This CDR3 region has 15 residues. CDR1 and CDR2 (germline): PRHDT, FYEKMQ (reference sequence). Trimming left V 1 base short and J 4 bases short, with 11 bases between.